A selection of T cell receptor beta chains follows, all from one sample in a study of T cell repertoires in cytomegalovirus infection. TCRdb fed the reads into MiXCR, producing one record per CDR3 protein. Of roughly 990,000 distinct CDR3 sequences listed, roughly 30% are singletons. No antigen has been identified for these receptors. This specimen was cultured CD8+ T cells from PBMCs, taken from culture after CMV antigen stimulation. Receptors originate from a human donor in good health (CMV status not recorded). Some clones in this sample may be carry-over from other donors' samples. Both conserved end residues are part of each CDR3. The D gene is left open where the match is weak. The size entry is marked missing in some rows and otherwise reads once, few, many or a size class.

abundance	d_gene	j_gene	v_gene	CDR3aa	CDR3nt
few	-	TRBJ1-6	TRBV27	CASSFFEYNSPLHF	TGTGCCAGCAGTTTTTTTGAGTATAATTCACCCCTCCACTTT
few	TRBD1	TRBJ2-7	TRBV7-6	CASSLLGQGASYEQYF	TGTGCCAGCAGCTTACTAGGACAGGGGGCCTCCTACGAGCAGTACTTC
-	-	TRBJ1-2	TRBV3-1	CASSQEFSRPDYGYTF	TGTGCCAGCAGCCAAGAGTTTAGCAGGCCTGACTATGGCTACACCTTC
few	TRBD1	TRBJ2-7	TRBV20-1	CSARAGTGGPLQYF	TGCAGTGCTAGGGCCGGGACAGGGGGCCCCCTTCAGTACTTC
-	TRBD1	TRBJ2-1	TRBV11-2	CASFGTGKVEQFF	TGTGCCAGCTTCGGGACAGGGAAGGTTGAGCAGTTCTTC
-	-	TRBJ1-2	TRBV7-3	CTNSPKTANYGYTF	TGTACCAACAGCCCTAAGACAGCTAACTATGGCTACACCTTC
-	-	TRBJ2-2	TRBV5-4	CASSTNKATGELFF	TGTGCCAGCAGCACAAATAAAGCCACCGGGGAGCTGTTTTTT
few	-	TRBJ2-2	TRBV15	CATGGPVNTGELFF	TGTGCCACCGGGGGACCAGTTAACACCGGGGAGCTGTTTTTT
few	-	TRBJ2-3	TRBV5-1	CASGFSDTQYF	TGCGCCAGCGGCTTTTCAGATACGCAGTATTTT
few	-	TRBJ2-3	TRBV2	CASHPFGGTDTQYF	TGTGCCAGCCACCCATTTGGGGGCACAGATACGCAGTATTTT
-	TRBD2	TRBJ2-1	TRBV9	CASSSTGTSGGPPPYNEQFF	TGTGCCAGCAGCTCCACCGGGACTAGCGGGGGGCCCCCACCCTACAATGAGCAGTTCTTC
once	TRBD1	TRBJ2-1	TRBV9	CVSSVLPGQGVDEQFF	TGTGTCAGCAGCGTTCTTCCGGGACAGGGGGTCGACGAGCAGTTCTTC
-	TRBD1	TRBJ2-2	TRBV6-1	CASEKTGDRTGELFF	TGTGCCAGCGAGAAGACAGGGGATCGCACCGGGGAGCTGTTTTTT
-	-	TRBJ2-7	TRBV20-1	CSARDVGGVGSYEQYF	TGCAGTGCTAGAGATGTTGGAGGGGTCGGCTCCTACGAGCAGTACTTC
few	-	TRBJ1-5	TRBV20-1	CSAREFGQVGARNQPQHF	TGCAGTGCTAGAGAGTTTGGCCAGGTAGGGGCGCGCAATCAGCCCCAGCATTTT
few	-	TRBJ2-1	TRBV27	CASSNPGHPGNEQFF	TGTGCCAGCAGTAATCCGGGACACCCGGGGAATGAGCAGTTCTTC
-	-	TRBJ1-2	TRBV6-2/TRBV6-3	CASSYSRGSDQPNYGYTF	TGTGCCAGCAGTTACTCGAGGGGCTCAGACCAACCTAACTATGGCTACACCTTC